Listed here is a single TCR beta chain. Its antigen is currently not known. Nothing much larger sits one base from this clone, and base qualities are not available. These data originate in a study of identical twins (TCRdb year 2016). Background on the whole study: The study deep-sequenced TCR alpha and beta repertoires from monozygotic twins, unrelated adults of various ages and cord blood to test whether fetal clonotypes persist. Replicate twin experiments were performed at different times using different library preparation protocols to rule out contamination. Points the paper makes about the study in general: Conclusions relied on cross-sectional statistical analysis, since the same donors could not be followed over many years. Zero-insertion analyses could be partly confounded by invariant T cells such as MAIT and iNKT, though diverse VJ usage argued against such confounding for most clonotypes. Fewer insertions were carried by abundant cord blood beta clonotypes; a weaker similar trend was observed in young adult naive repertoires, while no such trend was observed in memory repertoires. Out-of-frame TCR alpha sharing in monozygotic twins was systematically underestimated by recombination models, whereas sharing between unrelated individuals was in agreement with the recombination models. Compared with coincidental sharing between unrelated individuals, out-of-frame TCR alpha sequences shared between twins had an excess of sequences with low generation probability. In beta out-of-frame sequences, excess twin sharing was weaker, because having fewer shared sequences lowered the signal-to-noise ratio.

Libraries were built with 5' RACE. Sequencing took place on an Illumina HiSeq 2000. A universal primer binding site was added through template switching, and the final cDNA carried a unique molecular identifier so that TCR cDNA molecules could be counted accurately. Specific primers in the conserved constant-segment region were used to synthesize first-strand cDNA for TCR alpha and beta chains. To control for contamination, every cDNA library carried two barcodes: a SMART-Mk sample barcode plus Illumina barcodes. TruSeq adapter sequences along with Illumina sample barcodes were introduced in two successive PCR steps. Sequencing of the TCR alpha and beta cDNA libraries was done on the Illumina HiSeq platform using custom primers. Per the source publication's procedure: Unique molecular identifiers were extracted from raw reads with MiGEC, and CDR3 positions were determined with MiXCR. Recombination models were inferred per individual with the repgenHMM and IGoR tools using an EM algorithm. Shared clonotype analysis was performed with the tcR package in R, normalizing sharing by the product of cloneset sizes. To study raw recombination without the effects of thymic and clonal selection, out-of-frame nonproductive sequences were analyzed. The public reads were quality trimmed at Q25 with fastp and then assembled into clones with MiXCR by TCRdb, keeping productive beta chains. Identical CDR3 proteins give one entry, which carries the most common genes and DNA. For this entry, the V and J calls and clone size follow TCRdb and not the study's own pipeline. For this sample there are over 200,000 distinct CDR3 sequences; 9.4% appear just once. The ten largest clones capture 4.5% to 5.5% of the sample.

Every donor was a healthy Caucasian. Miltenyi CD45RO+ enrichment and human naive T-cell isolation kits were used to isolate memory (CD45RO+) and naive T cells from PBMC. Sequencing was performed on memory (CD45RO+) T cells sorted from blood. The label giving this sample's cell subset or site can be read as: CD45RO+ enriched T cells. This TCR was recovered from a woman younger than 35 in good health.

CDR3 sequence: CASSLSRQETQYF. The DNA reads TGTGCCAGCAGCTTAAGCCGACAAGAGACCCAGTACTTC. The V gene is TRBV7-2 and the J gene is TRBJ2-5, with the D gene not confidently named. The CDR3 has 13 amino acids, counting the end cysteine and phenylalanine. The retained sequence is limited to the CDR3, 39 bases, with the frame set at the first base. The CDR1 and CDR2 encoded by the germline V gene are SGHTA and FQGNSA. The junction shows trimming of 2 bases on V and 2 bases on J, plus 6 bases between the germline ends.